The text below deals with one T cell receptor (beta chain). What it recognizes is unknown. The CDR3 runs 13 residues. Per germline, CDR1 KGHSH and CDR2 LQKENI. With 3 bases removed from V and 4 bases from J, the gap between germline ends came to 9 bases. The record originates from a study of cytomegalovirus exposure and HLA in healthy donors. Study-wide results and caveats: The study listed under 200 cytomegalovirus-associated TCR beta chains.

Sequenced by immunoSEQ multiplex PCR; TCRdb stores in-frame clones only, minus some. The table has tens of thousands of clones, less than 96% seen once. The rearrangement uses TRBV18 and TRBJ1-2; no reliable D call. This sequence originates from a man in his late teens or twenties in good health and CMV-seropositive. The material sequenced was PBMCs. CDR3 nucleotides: TGTGCCAGCTCACCCGGGGAGCTCTATGGCTACACCTTC. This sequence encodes CASSPGELYGYTF.